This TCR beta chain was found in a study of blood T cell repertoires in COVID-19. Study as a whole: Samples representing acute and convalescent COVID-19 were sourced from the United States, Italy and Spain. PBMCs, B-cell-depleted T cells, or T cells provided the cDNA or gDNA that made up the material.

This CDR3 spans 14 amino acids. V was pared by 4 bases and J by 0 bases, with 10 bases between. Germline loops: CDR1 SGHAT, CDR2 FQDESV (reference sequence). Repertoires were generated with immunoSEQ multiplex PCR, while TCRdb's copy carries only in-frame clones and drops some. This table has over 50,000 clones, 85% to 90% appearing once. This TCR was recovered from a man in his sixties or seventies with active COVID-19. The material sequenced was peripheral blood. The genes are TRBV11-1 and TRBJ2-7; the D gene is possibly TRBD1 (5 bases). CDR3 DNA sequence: TGTGCCAGCAGCTCTCGGACAAGCTCCTACGAGCAGTACTTC. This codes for CASSSRTSSYEQYF.